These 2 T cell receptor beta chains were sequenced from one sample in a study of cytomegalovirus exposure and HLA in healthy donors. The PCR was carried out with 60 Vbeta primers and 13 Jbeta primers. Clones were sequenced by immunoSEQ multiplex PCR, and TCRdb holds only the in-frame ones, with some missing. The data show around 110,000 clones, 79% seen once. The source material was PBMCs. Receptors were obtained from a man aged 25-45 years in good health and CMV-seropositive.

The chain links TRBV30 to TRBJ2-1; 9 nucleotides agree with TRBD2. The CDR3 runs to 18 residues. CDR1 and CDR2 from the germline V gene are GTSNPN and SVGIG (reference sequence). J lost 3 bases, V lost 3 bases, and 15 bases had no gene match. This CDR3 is CAWSTTFAAGGFYNEQFF. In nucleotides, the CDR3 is TGTGCCTGGAGCACGACATTTGCAGCGGGGGGTTTCTACAATGAGCAGTTCTTC.

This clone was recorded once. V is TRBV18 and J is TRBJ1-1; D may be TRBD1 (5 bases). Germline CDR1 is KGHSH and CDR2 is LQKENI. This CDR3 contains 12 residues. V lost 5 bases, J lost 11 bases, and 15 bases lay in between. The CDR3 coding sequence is TGTGCCAGCTCATTACCAAAGGGGAGGGCTTTCTTT. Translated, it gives CASSLPKGRAFF.